This TCR beta chain was identified in a study of blood T cell repertoires in COVID-19. In germline, CDR1 is SGHRS, CDR2 YFSETQ. Trimming took 0 bases from V and 6 from J, leaving 18 bases between them. The CDR3 runs to 17 residues. Clones were sequenced by immunoSEQ multiplex PCR, and TCRdb holds only the in-frame ones, with some missing. The sample shows over 120,000 clones, around 79% of them seen only once. Everyone who took part was roughly 18 to 95 years old, and they came from some 23 US areas. What the recovered Cohort 3 donors had was two negative PCRs, clearance, or symptom resolution. The sequenced material came from PBMCs or T cells enriched from blood (not recorded which). This sequence originates from a woman in her 50s who had recovered from COVID-19. The chain joins TRBV5-1 to TRBJ2-2, with a weak D call TRBD2 (5 bases). CDR3 in amino acids: CASSLDGVGEFAGELFF. The CDR3 DNA sequence: TGCGCCAGCAGCTTGGACGGAGTTGGGGAGTTTGCCGGGGAGCTGTTTTTT.